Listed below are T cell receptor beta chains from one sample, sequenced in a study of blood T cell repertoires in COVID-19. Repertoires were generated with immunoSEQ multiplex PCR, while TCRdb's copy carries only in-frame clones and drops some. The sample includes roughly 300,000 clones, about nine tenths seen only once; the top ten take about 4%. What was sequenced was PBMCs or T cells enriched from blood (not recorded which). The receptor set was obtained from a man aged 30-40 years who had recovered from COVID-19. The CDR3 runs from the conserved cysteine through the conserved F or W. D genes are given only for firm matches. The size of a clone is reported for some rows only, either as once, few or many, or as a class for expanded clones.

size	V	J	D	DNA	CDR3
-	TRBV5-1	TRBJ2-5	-	TGCGCCAGCAGTCGGGGGATCCAAGAGACCCAGTACTTC	CASSRGIQETQYF
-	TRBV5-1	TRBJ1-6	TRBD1	TGCGCCAGCAGCTTGGAACAGGGGGCTTCACCCCTCCACTTT	CASSLEQGASPLHF
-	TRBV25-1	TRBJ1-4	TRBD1	TGTGCCAGCAGTGCAATGGGACAGCCGAATGAAAAACTGTTTTTT	CASSAMGQPNEKLFF
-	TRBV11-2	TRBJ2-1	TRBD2	TGTGCCAGCAGCTATTTGACTAGCGAAGGCAATGAGCAGTTCTTC	CASSYLTSEGNEQFF
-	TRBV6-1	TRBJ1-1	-	TGTGCCAGCAGTGAAATGGCCAGGGTGGTCGGGACTGAAGCTTTCTTT	CASSEMARVVGTEAFF
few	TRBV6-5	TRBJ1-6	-	TGTGCCAGCAGTTACTCCGGGGCAGGGGCCAAATCACCCCTCCACTTT	CASSYSGAGAKSPLHF
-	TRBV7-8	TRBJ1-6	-	TGTGCCAGCAGCTTAGATCCGACTCGGAGCTCCTATAATTCACCCCTCCACTTT	CASSLDPTRSSYNSPLHF
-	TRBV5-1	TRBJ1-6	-	TGCGCCAGCAGCCTCCCTACAGCCTCGGGGGAGGCCCTCCACTTT	CASSLPTASGEALHF
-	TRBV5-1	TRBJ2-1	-	TGCGCCAGCAGCACCCCACAGGGCCCCTACAATGAGCAGTTCTTC	CASSTPQGPYNEQFF
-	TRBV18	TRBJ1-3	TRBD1	TGTGCCAGCTCACTCGGGACAGGGTCCTCTGGAAACACCATATATTTT	CASSLGTGSSGNTIYF
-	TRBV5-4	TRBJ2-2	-	TGTGCCAGCAGCTTGGGGGAGCGTGGGGAGCTGTTTTTT	CASSLGERGELFF
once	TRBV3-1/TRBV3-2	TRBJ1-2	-	TGTGCCAGCAGCCAATTCAACAGGGCGTCAACGGGTATAGGCTACACCTTC	CASSQFNRASTGIGYTF
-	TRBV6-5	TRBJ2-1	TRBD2	TGTGCCAGCAGGGGACTAGCGGGGGGCAATGAGCAGTTCTTC	CASRGLAGGNEQFF
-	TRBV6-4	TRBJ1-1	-	TGTGCCAGCAGTGACTCGTCTGGCAGGGAAGCTTTCTTT	CASSDSSGREAFF
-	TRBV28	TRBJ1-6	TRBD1	TGTGCCAGCAGTTTATCGACAGGGGGCAGGAATTCACCCCTCCACTTT	CASSLSTGGRNSPLHF
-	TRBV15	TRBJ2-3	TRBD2	TGTGCCACCAGCAGAGCCCTTACTAGCGGGGGCACAGATACGCAGTATTTT	CATSRALTSGGTDTQYF
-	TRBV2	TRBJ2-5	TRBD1	TGTGCCAGCGGGACAGGGGGCTTCCGGGAGACCCAGTACTTC	CASGTGGFRETQYF
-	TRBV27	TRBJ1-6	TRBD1	TGTGCCAGCAGTTTAAGTCTTAGGACAGGGGGCGATTCACCCCTCCACTTT	CASSLSLRTGGDSPLHF
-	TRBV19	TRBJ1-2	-	TGTGCCAGTAGTATAGGACAGGCGATCTATGGCTACACCTTC	CASSIGQAIYGYTF
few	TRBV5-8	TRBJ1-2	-	TGTGCCAGCAGCTTGACAGGACGGGCCAGTTTCTACACCTTC	CASSLTGRASFYTF
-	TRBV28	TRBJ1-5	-	TGTGCCAGCAGTTTAACAGACAATCAGCCCCAGCATTTT	CASSLTDNQPQHF
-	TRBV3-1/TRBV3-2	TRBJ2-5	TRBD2	TGTGCCAGCAGCCCGCTAGCGGGAGGGCCCACAGAGACCCAGTACTTC	CASSPLAGGPTETQYF
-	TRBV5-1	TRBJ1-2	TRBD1	TGCGCCAGCAGCCCTACCTCTGGGACAGGGGGCAATGGCTACACCTTC	CASSPTSGTGGNGYTF
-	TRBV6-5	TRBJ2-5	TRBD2	TGTGCCAGCAGTTCCCTAGCGGCTTATTCACAAGAGACCCAGTACTTC	CASSSLAAYSQETQYF
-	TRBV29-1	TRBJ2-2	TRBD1	TGCAGCGTTATTTCCCCCAGGGGGCGGAACACCGGGGAGCTGTTTTTT	CSVISPRGRNTGELFF
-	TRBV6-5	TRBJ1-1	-	TGTGCCAGCTACGAGCAGGGGCTGGTGAACACTGAAGCTTTCTTT	CASYEQGLVNTEAFF
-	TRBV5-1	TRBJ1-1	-	TGCGCCAGCAGCATACCCGGGACGGGAGACACTGAAGCTTTCTTT	CASSIPGTGDTEAFF
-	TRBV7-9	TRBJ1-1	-	TGTGCCAGCAGCTTAGATGGGACAATAAACACTGAAGCTTTCTTT	CASSLDGTINTEAFF
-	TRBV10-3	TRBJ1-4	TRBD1	TGTGCCACCGGACAGGGCTCAAACGGGCCTAATGAAAAACTGTTTTTT	CATGQGSNGPNEKLFF
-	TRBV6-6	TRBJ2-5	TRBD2	TGTGCCAGCAGTCGGACTAGTTCTCCTTATTCTCAAGAGACCCAGTACTTC	CASSRTSSPYSQETQYF
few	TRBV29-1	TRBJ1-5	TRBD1	TGCAGCGTTGCTGCAGGGGGTGTCAATCAGCCCCAGCATTTT	CSVAAGGVNQPQHF
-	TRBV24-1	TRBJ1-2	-	TGTGCCACCAGTGATCCTAAAATGACAGGCAGTAGAGGCTACACCTTC	CATSDPKMTGSRGYTF
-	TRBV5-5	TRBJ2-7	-	TGTGCCAGCAGCTTGGCTCCTATCGGGACATTAGACTACGAGCAGTACTTC	CASSLAPIGTLDYEQYF
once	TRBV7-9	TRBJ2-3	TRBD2	TGTGCCAGCAGCTCCCTCCGGGCTAGCGGGGGTAGCACAGATACGCAGTATTTT	CASSSLRASGGSTDTQYF
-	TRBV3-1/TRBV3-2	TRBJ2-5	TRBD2	TGTGCCAGCAGCCGGCGGGGGGCCCAAGAGACCCAGTACTTC	CASSRRGAQETQYF
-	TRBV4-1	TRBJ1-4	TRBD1	TGCGCCAGCAGCCACGGGGGGGACAGGGAGTTTGAAAAACTGTTTTTT	CASSHGGDREFEKLFF
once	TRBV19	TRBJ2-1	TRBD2	TGTGCCAGTAGTATAACTAGCGTAGCCTACAATGAGCAGTTCTTC	CASSITSVAYNEQFF
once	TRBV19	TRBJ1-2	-	TGTGCCAGTAGTATATCCGAGACGGCGGTAGGCTACACCTTC	CASSISETAVGYTF
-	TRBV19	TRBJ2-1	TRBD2	TGTGCCAGTAGTCTAGGACTAGTCAACAATGAGCAGTTCTTC	CASSLGLVNNEQFF